The sequence of this TCR beta chain was determined in a study of T cell repertoires in cytomegalovirus infection. Study at large: Evidence of both CMV infection and a matching HLA type came from public TCR beta signatures. Study-wide findings and caveats: Summed frequency of public TCR beta families distinguished CMV carriers with the relevant HLA. The ex vivo response was dominated by HLA-C-restricted CMV-specific TCR beta clonotypes.

TCRdb fed the reads into MiXCR, producing one record per CDR3 protein. The table has some 800,000 distinct CDR3 sequences, 30% to 35% seen once. Comments on this clonotype: Its target is not known.

The source of this sequence is a human donor in good health (CMV status not recorded). Some clones in this sample may be carry-over from other donors' samples. The material sequenced was cultured CD8+ T cells from PBMCs, taken from culture after CMV antigen stimulation.

CDR3 protein: CASTLGGYTF. The CDR3 DNA reads as TGTGCCAGCACCTTGGGAGGCTACACCTTC. The J gene is TRBJ1-2, the V gene TRBV6-1; D call uncertain. The germline V gene has CDR1 MNHNS and CDR2 SASEGT. Trimming removed 7 bases from V and 8 bases from J, with 8 bases in between. The CDR3 contains 10 residues.